The clone carrying this TCR beta chain has ten or more counts. HTBI primers from iRepertoire and Arm-PCR of CDR3 regions yielded the TCR beta libraries. In the original processing: Spanning all samples, the identified segments comprised some 62 TRBV and some 15 TRBJ. From the multiplex PCR reads, TCRdb called clonotypes with MiXCR, one entry per CDR3 protein. TCRdb's processing, not the authors', yielded these V and J calls. In the table there are 370,000 or so distinct CDR3 sequences, roughly 16% of which are singletons. The sample comes from a study of regulatory T cells in long-lasting Graves disease. The time point denotes: newly diagnosed GD, antithyroid drugs for less than 3 months. There was RNA extracted from PBMCs, and the TCR library was made from it. The sample was also linked to a second study, of T cells in Graves' hyperthyroidism and ophthalmopathy.

The sequence was obtained from a woman under 30 with Graves disease. Material: peripheral blood mononuclear cells (PBMCs), obtained at new diagnosis, from a patient treated with antithyroid drugs.

The chain's CDR3 is CASSYQRQEYTEAFF. In DNA, the CDR3 is TGTGCCAGCAGTTACCAGCGACAGGAATACACTGAAGCTTTCTTT. The rearrangement uses TRBV6-2 or TRBV6-3 and TRBJ1-1; D is perhaps TRBD1 (6 bases). V gave up 2 bases and J gave up 3 bases, with 13 bases separating them. Germline CDR1 and CDR2: MNHEY and SVGEGT. The CDR3 is made up of 15 amino acids.